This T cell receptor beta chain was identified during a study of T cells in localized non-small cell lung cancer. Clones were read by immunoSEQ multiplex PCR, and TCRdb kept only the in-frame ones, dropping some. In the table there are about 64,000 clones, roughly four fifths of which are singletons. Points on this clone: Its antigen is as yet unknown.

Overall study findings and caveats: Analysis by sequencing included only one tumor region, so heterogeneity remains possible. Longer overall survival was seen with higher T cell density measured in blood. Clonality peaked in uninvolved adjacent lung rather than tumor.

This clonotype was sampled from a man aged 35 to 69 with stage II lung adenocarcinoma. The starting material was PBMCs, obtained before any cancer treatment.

DNA for the CDR3: TGTGCCAGTAGTATGAGGGAACTAGCGGTTAACACCGGGGAGCTGTTTTTT. Encoded protein: CASSMRELAVNTGELFF. The chain couples TRBV19 to TRBJ2-2, with 8 bases identical to TRBD2. Losses at the gene ends were 3 bases for V and 2 bases for J; bases not matched to a gene: 8. From germline, CDR1 is LNHDA and CDR2 SQIVND (reference sequence). The CDR3 is 17 residues long.